These T cell receptor beta chains were read from a single sample in a study of response to subunit inactivated influenza vaccine. MiXCR was run by TCRdb on the RT-PCR reads, yielding one entry per CDR3 protein. The top ten clones hold roughly 10% of a sample with 800,000 or so distinct CDR3 sequences, over 20% of them seen once. The material was PBMCs from blood, obtained about 5 days after vaccination. All receptors derive from a man aged 50 to 59 who received an inactivated influenza vaccine. Each CDR3 is given with its conserved first and last residue. Each record gives: J gene, D gene, clone size, V gene, CDR3 DNA, CDR3 protein. The D gene is left open where the match is weak. Clone sizes are given selectively: once, few, many, or a class where the clone is expanded.

>TRBJ2-2|-|few|TRBV10-1
TGCGCCAGCGGGCAGTACACCGGGGAGCTGTTTTTT
CASGQYTGELFF
>TRBJ2-3|-|many|TRBV29-1
TGCAGCGTTGCCGTTGGATATTCAGGGGTCACAGATACGCAGTATTTT
CSVAVGYSGVTDTQYF
>TRBJ2-5|-|many|TRBV20-1
TGCAGTGCTAGAGCCGACCAAGAGACCCAGTACTTC
CSARADQETQYF
>TRBJ2-1|-|-|TRBV6-2/TRBV6-3
TGTGCCAGCAGTTACTGGGGGGAAACTACCTACAATGAGCAGTTCTTC
CASSYWGETTYNEQFF
>TRBJ1-2|TRBD1|few|TRBV6-1
TGTGCCAGCAGTGGGACAGGGAGACAAGGCGATGGCTACACCTTC
CASSGTGRQGDGYTF
>TRBJ2-7|TRBD1|few|TRBV25-1
TGTGCCAGCAGTGATGTAAGGACAGGGGGCGCAAGGGGTCTCGAGCAGTACTTC
CASSDVRTGGARGLEQYF
>TRBJ2-7|-|-|TRBV29-1
TGCAGCGTTGATGGCCGAGCGAGGAACGAGCAGTACTTC
CSVDGRARNEQYF
>TRBJ2-5|TRBD2|-|TRBV6-1
TGTGCCAGCAGTCGATACTATAGCGGGGCTGAGACCCAGTACTTC
CASSRYYSGAETQYF
>TRBJ2-1|-|-|TRBV6-1
TGTGCCAGCAGTCCCCTGGACCGCTCCTACAATGAGCAGTTCTTC
CASSPLDRSYNEQFF
>TRBJ2-7|-|few|TRBV5-1
TGCGCCAGCAGCCCCGGATTGGATAGCGAGCAGTACTTC
CASSPGLDSEQYF
>TRBJ2-1|TRBD2|-|TRBV20-1
TGCAGTGCTAGAGAGCAGCGGGAGAGTAACAATGAGCAGTTCTTC
CSAREQRESNNEQFF
>TRBJ2-3|TRBD2|few|TRBV20-1
TGCAGTGCCTCGACTAGCGGGGGGGCTGTAGATACGCAGTATTTT
CSASTSGGAVDTQYF
>TRBJ2-1|TRBD1|-|TRBV20-1
TGCAGTGCTAGAACACAGACAGGGTACAATGAGCAGTTCTTC
CSARTQTGYNEQFF
>TRBJ1-5|-|-|TRBV3-1
TGTGCCAGCAGCCATCGTGGCCAGCCCCAGCATTTT
CASSHRGQPQHF
>TRBJ1-6|-|many|TRBV10-3
TGTGCCATCAGTGAGGGGACGGCTTGGGGGTATTCACCCCTCCACTTT
CAISEGTAWGYSPLHF
>TRBJ2-7|-|few|TRBV29-1
TGCAGCGTTGCTCTAGATCACTACGAGCAGTACTTC
CSVALDHYEQYF
>TRBJ1-2|TRBD1|few|TRBV29-1
TGCAGGGAGCTAGGACAGGGGGTTCCCCTCCGGGGCTACACCTTC
CRELGQGVPLRGYTF
>TRBJ2-7|-|-|TRBV18
TGTGCCAGCTCAGCAGGCAGGGGTAGAGGCGAGCAGTACTTC
CASSAGRGRGEQYF
>TRBJ1-4|-|-|TRBV10-3
TGTGCCAGCAGACAGGTCCCCACTAATGAAAAACTGTTTTTT
CASRQVPTNEKLFF
>TRBJ2-3|-|-|TRBV9
TGTGCCAGCAGCGTAGCGAGCGGCACAGATACGCAGTATTTT
CASSVASGTDTQYF
>TRBJ2-5|-|-|TRBV24-1
TGTGCCACCAGTGACCCCCTCCCGACAGCCCAAGAGACCCAGTACTTC
CATSDPLPTAQETQYF
>TRBJ1-2|TRBD1|-|TRBV28
TGTGCCAGCAGTACCGGGACAGGGGTCGGCTACACCTTC
CASSTGTGVGYTF
>TRBJ2-7|TRBD2|-|TRBV28
TGTGCCAGCAGTTACCGCACTCGCGGGAGGGGGGAGCAGTACTTC
CASSYRTRGRGEQYF
>TRBJ2-7|-|few|TRBV20-1
TGCAGTGCTAGAGATCCGAGGAGGCAGTACTTC
CSARDPRRQYF
>TRBJ1-2|-|few|TRBV5-8
TGTGCCAGCAGCGCCGGACCGATGAGAGGCTACACCTTC
CASSAGPMRGYTF
>TRBJ2-7|TRBD1|-|TRBV23-1
TGCGCCAGCAGTCCCCCCGGTATCGGGACAGGGCCGCAGCAGTACTTC
CASSPPGIGTGPQQYF
>TRBJ2-4|-|-|TRBV7-3
TGTGCCAGCAGCCCGAGACCGGGAAACATTCAGTACTTC
CASSPRPGNIQYF
>TRBJ1-2|-|few|TRBV5-1
TGCGCCAGCAGCGGGGCCAGTAACTATGGCTACACCTTC
CASSGASNYGYTF
>TRBJ2-3|TRBD2|-|TRBV12-3/TRBV12-4
TGTGCCAGCAGTTTTCCTAGCGGGGGCACAGATACGCAGTATTTT
CASSFPSGGTDTQYF
>TRBJ2-7|-|-|TRBV20-1
TGCAGTGCACCTGGACAGCCCGGCTCTGAGCAGTACTTC
CSAPGQPGSEQYF
>TRBJ1-6|-|-|TRBV10-3
TGTGCCGCCAGTCCACAGGGAAACATTAATTCACCCCTCCACTTT
CAASPQGNINSPLHF
>TRBJ2-2|-|many|TRBV29-1
TGCAGCGCTTGGCAGGGGCGGACCGGGGAGCTGTTTTTT
CSAWQGRTGELFF